This TCR beta chain was obtained from a study of a mutant IDH1 vaccine in newly diagnosed glioma. Study-wide background: Initiation of the vaccine course occurred 4-6 weeks after radiotherapy alone, or alongside temozolomide cycles. There were roughly 62% males and approximately 38% females among treated patients, whose mean age was 40.4 years.

Specified time point: week 5, during vaccination. Vaccination comprised doses that each held 300 ug of mutant IDH1 20-mer peptide, plus topical imiquimod. The V end was cut by 4 bases, the J end by 2 bases, with 9 bases between. Germline-derived CDR1 and CDR2 are SGHRS and YFSETQ. The CDR3 totals 13 residues. With respect to this clone: Its specificity is not known.

The method was immunoSEQ multiplex PCR; TCRdb's version includes in-frame clones alone and lacks a portion of them. The table has tens of thousands of clones, 70% to 85% seen once; the top ten hold 3% to 3.5%. The specimen comprised PBMCs, sampled from a glioma patient whose treatment included an IDH1 peptide vaccine. This clonotype was obtained from a woman under 30 with glioma. Some clones in this sample may be carry-over from other donors' samples. The chain joins TRBV5-1 to TRBJ2-5, with D possibly being TRBD1 (5 bases). CDR3 DNA: TGCGCCAGCAGCCGGACACATCAAGAGACCCAGTACTTC. This sequence encodes CASSRTHQETQYF.